This passage covers 23 T cell receptor beta chains from one sample sequenced in a study of human T cells and chemical hapten exposure (TCRdb year 2021). To prepare the library, RACE was applied. For sequencing, a NextSeq 500 was employed. Through fastp at Q25 and MiXCR, TCRdb rebuilt clones from the public reads, retaining in-frame beta chains. Each CDR3 protein appears once, grouped with its most common genes and DNA. This sample lists roughly 92,000 distinct CDR3 sequences; over 9.5% were detected once. The ten most abundant clones make up 3.2% of the sample. This specimen's time point label, per the study, means: patch test 2, 6 weeks after DPC sensitization. According to the study, the label for this sample's treatment or condition signals: therapeutic diphenylcyclopropenone sensitization with weekly scalp DPC. The starting material was whole blood, obtained in connection with sensitization to the hapten diphenylcyclopropenone (DPC). These receptors all come from a woman aged 35 to 49 with alopecia areata. Some clones in this sample may be carry-over from other donors' samples.

Ten or more counts support this clonotype. The V and J genes are TRBV7-2 and TRBJ2-7, with D unclear. This CDR3 is 12 amino acids long. The germline V gene has CDR1 SGHTA and CDR2 FQGNSA. The V and J ends lost 2 bases and 5 bases respectively, with 7 bases between them. The CDR3 coding sequence is TGTGCCAGCAGCTTACGGGCCGACGAGCAGTACTTC. Its translation: CASSLRADEQYF.

This clonotype was seen ten or more times. V usage is TRBV28 and J usage is TRBJ1-3; 9 bases align to TRBD1. The CDR3 extends over 17 amino acids. Germline V gene sequence: CDR1 MDHEN, CDR2 SYDVKM. J lost 7 bases, V lost 5 bases, and 15 bases had no gene match. The CDR3 is CASSPRQGDGLRNTIYF. The CDR3 nucleotides read TGTGCCAGCAGTCCACGACAGGGGGACGGACTTCGGAACACCATATATTTT.

This clonotype was detected many times. The chain employs TRBV6-5 and TRBJ2-6, with D perhaps matching TRBD2 (5 bases). Per the germline V gene, CDR1 is MNHEY and CDR2 is SVGAGI. The CDR3 runs to 17 residues. The ends were cut back, 5 bases at V and 0 bases at J, with 14 bases in the middle. This CDR3 reads CASSRRGRSSGANVLTF. DNA for the CDR3: TGTGCCAGCAGTAGACGGGGTCGAAGCTCTGGGGCCAACGTCCTGACTTTC.

With regard to this clonotype: This sequence may be a read error, since a much larger clone differs from it by one base. The conserved final phenylalanine or tryptophan is absent from the CDR3, which likely points to a read error. CDR3 amino acids: CASSLGDSSYEQYY. The DNA of the CDR3 is TGTGCCAGCAGCCTCGGGGACAGCTCCTACGAGCAGTACTAC. The chain links TRBV12-3 or TRBV12-4 to TRBJ2-7; 7 bases are a match to TRBD1. This CDR3 contains 14 residues. J gave up 0 bases and V 6 bases, and 5 bases lay outside the gene matches.

V and J are TRBV25-1 and TRBJ2-7, with D maybe TRBD2 (5 bases). The CDR3 has 12 amino acids. The V gene's germline CDR1 is MGHDK and CDR2 SYGVNS. Trimming took 4 bases from V and 7 from J, leaving 11 bases between them. The DNA for the CDR3 is TGTGCCAGCAGTGGCAGCTCGGGAGAGCAGTACTTC. Protein product: CASSGSSGEQYF.

At least ten counts were recorded for this clonotype. The J gene is TRBJ2-1, the V gene TRBV7-3; no clear D. With 5 bases removed from V and 9 bases from J, the gap between germline ends came to 23 bases. CDR1 and CDR2 (germline): SGHTA, FQGTGA. CDR3 length: 16 residues. The DNA for the CDR3 is TGTGCCAGCAGCGCGACCCCGGGCCCAAAACCCAGTGAGCAGTTCTTC. The encoded protein is CASSATPGPKPSEQFF.

The table lists this clonotype with many counts. The chain carries TRBV9 and TRBJ2-7; possible D gene TRBD2, 5 bases. The CDR3 totals 15 residues. V lost 0 bases, J lost 3 bases, and 13 bases lay in between. Germline V CDR1 and CDR2: SGDLS, YYNGEE. Here the CDR3 reads CASSVEGTRIYEQYF. CDR3 DNA sequence: TGTGCCAGCAGCGTAGAGGGTACTAGAATCTACGAGCAGTACTTC.

Ten or more counts support this clonotype. The chain uses TRBV11-2 and TRBJ2-1; TRBD2 aligns across 8 bases. V trimming: 5 bases; J trimming: 7 bases; junction bases outside the gene matches: 7. The CDR3 extends over 14 amino acids. Germline CDR1 and CDR2: SGHAT and FQNNGV. The CDR3 DNA reads TGTGCCAGCAGCCTTAGCGGGGAACTAAATGAGCAGTTCTTC. It specifies CASSLSGELNEQFF. Using reference TRBV11-2 and TRBJ2-1 for the parts outside the CDR3, the full variable domain is EAGVAQSPRYKIIEKRQSVAFWCNPISGHATLYWYQQILGQGPKLLIQFQNNGVVDDSQLPKDRFSAERLKGVDSTLKIQPAKLEDSAVYLCASSLSGELNEQFFGPGTRLTVL.

For the CDR3, the DNA is TGTGCCAGCAGGACGGACACCTACGAGCAGTACTTC. This gives the protein CASRTDTYEQYF. The rearrangement joins TRBV2 to TRBJ2-7; TRBD1 might be the D (5 bases). CDR1 is SNHLY and CDR2 is FYNNEI in the germline V gene. Trimming stripped 6 bases from V and 2 bases from J, with 8 bases between. This CDR3 comprises 12 residues.

The J gene is TRBJ2-3, the V gene TRBV29-1; a weak D match, TRBD1 (6 bases). CDR1 and CDR2 (germline): SQVTM, ANQGSEA. V was cut by 0 bases and J by 2 bases, with 12 bases left in between. The CDR3 covers 15 residues. CDR3 region: CSVEDPGTNTDTQYF. In nucleotides, the CDR3 is TGCAGCGTTGAAGACCCCGGGACAAACACAGATACGCAGTATTTT.

Only a few counts were recorded for this clonotype. The chain employs TRBV6-4 and TRBJ2-2; D gene unclear. The CDR3 has 14 amino acids. The V and J ends lost 5 bases and 2 bases respectively, with 9 bases between them. Germline V gene lookup returns CDR1 MRHNA and CDR2 SNTAGT. The CDR3 sequence: CASSPPSNTGELFF. The DNA for the CDR3 is TGTGCCAGCAGTCCCCCTTCAAACACCGGGGAGCTGTTTTTT.

This clonotype has only a few counts. The chain carries TRBV5-1 and TRBJ2-1; 11 bases map to TRBD2. CDR1 is SGHRS and CDR2 is YFSETQ in the germline V gene. This CDR3 comprises 16 residues. The V and J ends lost 3 bases and 6 bases, in that order; junction bases with no gene match: 8. CDR3 sequence: CASSSAGTSGVNEQFF. CDR3 nucleotide sequence: TGCGCCAGCAGCTCGGCCGGGACTAGCGGTGTCAATGAGCAGTTCTTC.

This clonotype was seen repeatedly, ten times or more. J is TRBJ1-5 and V is TRBV19; D gene uncertain. Per the germline V gene, CDR1 is LNHDA and CDR2 is SQIVND (reference sequence). V lost 7 bases and J 0 bases, leaving 16 bases between the germline ends. This CDR3 contains 16 residues. The CDR3 sequence is CASTDQETTSNQPQHF. As DNA, the CDR3 is TGTGCCAGTACGGATCAGGAGACAACTAGCAATCAGCCCCAGCATTTT.

A few counts support this clonotype. V is TRBV20-1 and J is TRBJ2-3, with D tentatively TRBD1 (5 bases). CDR3 length: 13 residues. V was trimmed by 4 bases and J by 3 bases, leaving 11 bases between them. From germline, CDR1 is DFQATT and CDR2 SNEGSKA (reference sequence). In DNA, the CDR3 is TGCAGTGCTACCTGGGGCCGAACAGATACGCAGTATTTT. The encoded protein is CSATWGRTDTQYF.

This clonotype was recorded many times. The rearrangement links TRBV30 to TRBJ1-3; D unresolved. The CDR3 is made up of 14 amino acids. The V gene's germline CDR1 is GTSNPN and CDR2 SVGIG (reference sequence). Trimming left V 2 bases short and J 3 bases short, with 11 bases between. The CDR3 sequence is CAWSWWTDGNTIYF. In nucleotides, the CDR3 is TGTGCCTGGAGTTGGTGGACGGATGGAAACACCATATATTTT.

This clonotype was counted ten times or more. The chain links TRBV18 to TRBJ2-2; D might be TRBD1 (6 bases). This CDR3 comprises 15 residues. V lost 3 bases and J 2 bases, leaving 10 bases between the germline ends. Germline V gene sequence: CDR1 KGHSH, CDR2 LQKENI. This chain's CDR3 is CASSPRTANTGELFF. Here the CDR3 DNA reads TGTGCCAGCTCACCGAGGACAGCCAACACCGGGGAGCTGTTTTTT.

The sample holds many counts of this clonotype. The chain uses TRBV7-8 and TRBJ1-2; D is unresolved. The ends were cut back, 7 bases at V and 4 bases at J, with 13 bases in the middle. The germline gives CDR1 SGHVS, CDR2 FQNEAQ. This CDR3 is 13 amino acids long. CDR3 sequence: CASTLSEGYGYTF. The CDR3, as DNA: TGTGCCAGCACCCTGAGTGAAGGCTATGGCTACACCTTC.

Here the CDR3 DNA reads TGCAGCGTTGATGGAGCAGGGGGCTTAGAGACCCAGTACTTC. Translating it yields CSVDGAGGLETQYF. The V and J genes are TRBV29-1 and TRBJ2-5, with 8 bases lining up with TRBD1. Germline values: CDR1 SQVTM, CDR2 ANQGSEA. CDR3 length equals 14 residues. Trimming at V came to 3 bases and at J to 4 bases, leaving 7 bases not matched to a gene.

In this sample, this clonotype turned up a few times. V gene TRBV7-2 combines with J gene TRBJ2-3; D call uncertain. The germline V gene has CDR1 SGHTA and CDR2 FQGNSA. The V end lost 2 bases, the J end lost 1 base, and 7 bases lay between the germline ends. This CDR3 spans 14 amino acids. Written as DNA, the CDR3 is TGTGCCAGCAGCTTACGGGCGGGCACAGATACGCAGTATTTT. Protein sequence: CASSLRAGTDTQYF.

The V and J genes are TRBV28 and TRBJ2-7, with D tentatively TRBD1 (6 bases). Germline lookup yields CDR1 MDHEN and CDR2 SYDVKM. Trimming cost V 6 bases and J 9 bases, with 21 bases left between them. This CDR3 is 14 amino acids long. CDR3 loop: CASSLPLGTFPQYF. DNA for the CDR3: TGTGCCAGCAGCCTTCCCCTGGGGACATTCCCGCAGTACTTC. Together with reference TRBV28 and TRBJ2-7, the CDR3 gives the full variable domain: DVKVTQSSRYLVKRTGEKVFLECVQDMDHENMFWYRQDPGLGLRLIYFSYDVKMKEKGDIPEGYSVSREKKERFSLILESASTNQTSMYLCASSLPLGTFPQYFGPGTRLTVT.

The table lists this clonotype with many counts. The genes are TRBV7-9 and TRBJ2-1; TRBD2 matches 10 bases. V was pared by 4 bases and J by 9 bases, with 6 bases of the junction left unmatched. CDR3 length: 14 residues. The germline CDR1 and CDR2 sequences are SEHNR and FQNEAQ (reference sequence). Written as DNA, the CDR3 is TGTGCCAGCAGCTCAGCGGGGGGGGTCCCTGAGCAGTTCTTC. It translates to CASSSAGGVPEQFF. Full variable domain (remainder filled in from reference TRBV7-9 and TRBJ2-1): DTGVSQNPRHKITKRGQNVTFRCDPISEHNRLYWYRQTLGQGPEFLTYFQNEAQLEKSRLLSDRFSAERPKGSFSTLEIQRTEQGDSAMYLCASSSAGGVPEQFFGPGTRLTVL.

This clonotype was seen repeatedly, ten times or more. The gene calls are TRBV3-1 and TRBJ2-1; D remains ambiguous. The CDR3 loop spans 13 amino acids. V was clipped by 0 bases and J by 10 bases, with 10 bases between them. Germline V gives CDR1 LGHDT, CDR2 YNNKEL (reference sequence). CDR3 nucleotide sequence: TGTGCCAGCAGCCAAGATATCGTCCGGGAGCAGTTCTTC. Translating it yields CASSQDIVREQFF.

This sequence joins TRBV2 and TRBJ2-6; D may be TRBD1 (5 bases). The germline V gene has CDR1 SNHLY and CDR2 FYNNEI. Trimming removed 4 bases from V and 4 bases from J, with 17 bases in between. CDR3 length equals 17 residues. The DNA for the CDR3 is TGTGCCAGCAGTGTGGGCAAGGGGTCTTTGGGGGCCAACGTCCTGACTTTC. This sequence encodes CASSVGKGSLGANVLTF.